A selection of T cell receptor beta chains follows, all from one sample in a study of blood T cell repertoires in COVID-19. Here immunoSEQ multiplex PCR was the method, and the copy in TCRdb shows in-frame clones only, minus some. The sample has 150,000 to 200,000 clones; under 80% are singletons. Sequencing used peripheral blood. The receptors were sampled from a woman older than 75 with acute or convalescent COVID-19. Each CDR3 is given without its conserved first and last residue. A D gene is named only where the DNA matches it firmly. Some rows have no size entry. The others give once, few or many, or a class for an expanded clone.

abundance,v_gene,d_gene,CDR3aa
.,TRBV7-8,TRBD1,ASSLKATGGYYEQY
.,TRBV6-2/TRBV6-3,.,ASSNTGNSHEQY
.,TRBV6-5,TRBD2,ASEVGGGWETQY
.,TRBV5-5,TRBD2,ASSFILLAGVNEQF
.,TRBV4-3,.,ASSQDGAGTDTQY
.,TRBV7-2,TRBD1,ASSLGQGLYNEQF
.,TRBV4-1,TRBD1,ASSQDPGQSADTQY
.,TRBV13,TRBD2,ASSLVPGGNTGELF
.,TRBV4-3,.,ASSQDIGVSYGYT
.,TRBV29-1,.,SVGEGDQPQH
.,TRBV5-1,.,ASSLAGAGSGNTIY
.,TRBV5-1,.,ASSSQGPDNSPLH
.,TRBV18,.,ASSPGPYNEQF
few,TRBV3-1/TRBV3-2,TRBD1,ASSETGGNQPQH
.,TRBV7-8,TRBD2,ASSPRLAGGPREQF
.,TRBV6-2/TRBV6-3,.,ASSYPSAGRFDEQF
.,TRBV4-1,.,ASSQGPLGGGQPQH
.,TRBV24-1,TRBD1,ATSGRSQGVRTDTQY
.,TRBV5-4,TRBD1,ASSFGTGSGNTIY
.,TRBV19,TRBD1,ASSQPRTGGNEKLF
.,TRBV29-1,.,SAAGASYEQY
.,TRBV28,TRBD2,ASSYTSGFTDTQY
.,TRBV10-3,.,AISESYGRGEGNTDTQY
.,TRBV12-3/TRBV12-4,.,ASSYPGNEQF
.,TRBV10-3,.,AISESVLGAEQF
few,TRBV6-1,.,ASSEPGLANYGYT
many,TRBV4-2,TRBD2,ASSPTSGRANEQF
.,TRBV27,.,ASSPYPRVTDTQY
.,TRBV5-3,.,ARTGGQTKSSYEQY
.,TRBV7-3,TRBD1,ASTPGTGVTGELF
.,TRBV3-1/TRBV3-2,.,ASSTLLANYGYT
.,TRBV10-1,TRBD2,ASNVLEREKEDEQF
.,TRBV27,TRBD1,ASSSMTGAPSEQY
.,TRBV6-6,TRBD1,ASSPPGQGLGYT
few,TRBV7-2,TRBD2,ASSLATSGFSYEQY